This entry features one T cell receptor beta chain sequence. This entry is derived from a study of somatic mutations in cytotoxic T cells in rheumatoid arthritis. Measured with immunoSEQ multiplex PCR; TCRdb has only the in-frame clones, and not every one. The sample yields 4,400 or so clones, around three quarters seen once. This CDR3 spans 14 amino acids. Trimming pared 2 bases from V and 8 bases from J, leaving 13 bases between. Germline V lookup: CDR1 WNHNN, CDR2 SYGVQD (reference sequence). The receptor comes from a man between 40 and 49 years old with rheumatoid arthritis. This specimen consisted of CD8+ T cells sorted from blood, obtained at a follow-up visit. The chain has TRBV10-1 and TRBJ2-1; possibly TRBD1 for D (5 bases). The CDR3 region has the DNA TGCGCCAGCAGTGAGGGGGCCTACCTCGATGAGCAGTTCTTC. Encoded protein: CASSEGAYLDEQFF.